The source of this T cell receptor (beta chain) is a study of identical twins. TCRdb re-called the 5' RACE reads through MiXCR, storing one row per CDR3 protein. This table holds roughly 240,000 distinct CDR3 sequences, 5.5% to 7% found once. This clonotype occurred a few times. The junction had 4 bases not matched to a gene; V was cut back by 5 bases and J by 4 bases. The CDR3 is 15 residues long. CDR1 and CDR2 (germline): SNHLY, FYNNEI. These same data were also listed under a study on yellow fever vaccine responses in identical twins.

This receptor was identified in a woman under 30 in good health. Sequencing input: memory (CD45RO+) T cells sorted from blood. The chain carries TRBV2 and TRBJ2-3; 12 bases fit TRBD2. CDR3 in amino acids: CASSPTSGSPDTQYF. CDR3 DNA: TGTGCCAGCAGTCCGACTAGCGGGAGTCCAGATACGCAGTATTTT.